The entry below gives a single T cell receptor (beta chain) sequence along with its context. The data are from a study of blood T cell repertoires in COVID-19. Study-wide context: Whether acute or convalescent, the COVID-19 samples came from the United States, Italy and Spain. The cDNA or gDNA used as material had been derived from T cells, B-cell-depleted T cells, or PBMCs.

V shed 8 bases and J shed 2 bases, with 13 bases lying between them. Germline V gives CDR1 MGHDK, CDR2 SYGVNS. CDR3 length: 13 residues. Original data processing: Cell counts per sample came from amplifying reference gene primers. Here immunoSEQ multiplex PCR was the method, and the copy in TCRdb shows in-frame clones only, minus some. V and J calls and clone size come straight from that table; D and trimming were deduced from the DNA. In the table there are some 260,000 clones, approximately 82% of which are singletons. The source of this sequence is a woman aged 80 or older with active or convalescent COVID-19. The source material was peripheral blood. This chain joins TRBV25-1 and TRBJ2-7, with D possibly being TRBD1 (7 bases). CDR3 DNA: TGTGCCAGCGCGGGACAGCCCGCCTACGAGCAGTACTTC. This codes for CASAGQPAYEQYF.